The T cell receptor (beta chain) described here comes from a study of cytomegalovirus exposure and HLA in healthy donors. The CDR3 runs to 13 residues. V gave up 1 base and J gave up 3 bases; unmatched junction bases: 3. Germline-derived CDR1 and CDR2 are GTSNPN and SVGIG (reference sequence). It was with 60 Vbeta and 13 Jbeta primers that the PCR ran. Here immunoSEQ multiplex PCR was the method, and the copy in TCRdb shows in-frame clones only, minus some. The sample contains roughly 190,000 clones, 80% of which appear only once. To note about this clone: What it binds is not known.

Whole-study findings and limits: Researchers left out some V segments, among them TRBV6-2 and TRBV6-3, as indistinguishable.

This receptor was taken from a woman aged 40 to 50 in good health and CMV-seronegative. V usage is TRBV30 and J usage is TRBJ2-7; 7 bases match TRBD2. The sample consisted of PBMCs. The CDR3 nucleotides read TGTGCCTGGAGTGAATCTAGCGGCTACGAGCAGTACGTC. This codes for CAWSESSGYEQYV.